Described below is a single T cell receptor (beta chain) sequence and its context. This could be a read error, since a much larger clone is one nucleotide away. These data are taken from a study of read filtering for tumor transcriptome and immune sequencing. From around 0.4 ug of RNA, a library with molecular barcoded alpha/delta and beta/gamma adaptors was made. TCRdb reanalysed the reads using MiXCR and keeps one entry per CDR3 protein. In the table there are around 58,000 distinct CDR3 sequences, approximately 15% of which are singletons. The receptor was isolated from a donor over 35 with multiple myeloma. Sequenced sample: a population of CD138-negative cells sorted from bone marrow.

The CDR3 region is CSASQDGTLPSYEQYF. CDR3 DNA: TGCAGTGCTAGTCAGGACGGGACCCTACCCTCCTACGAGCAGTACTTC. This rearrangement joins TRBV20-1 to TRBJ2-7; TRBD1 or TRBD2 may be the D gene (5 bases each). With 3 bases removed from V and 0 bases from J, the gap between germline ends came to 18 bases. Germline values: CDR1 DFQATT, CDR2 SNEGSKA (reference sequence). The CDR3 is 16 amino acids.